The 21 T cell receptor beta chains below all came from one sample that was sequenced in a study of diagnostic markers for celiac disease. From its re-call of the reads, TCRdb lists each CDR3 protein once, without DNA. Its table lists about 5,000 distinct CDR3 sequences. The sample consisted of either unsorted cells or a sorted T cell fraction (not recorded which). The origin of the receptors is a human donor. This table probably holds off-target reads from a library built for another chain.

This rearrangement joins TRBV24-1 to TRBJ2-7; the TCRdb D gene call, TRBD1, has no DNA to confirm it. The CDR3 runs to 13 residues. Germline CDR1 and CDR2: KGHDR and SFDVKD. The CDR3 loop reads CATSDPGEVGQYF.

This clonotype is identified as medium-sized (0.01 to 0.1%) from frequency. V gene TRBV24-1 combines with J gene TRBJ1-2; lacking DNA, the TRBD1 call made by TCRdb goes unchecked. CDR3 length: 14 amino acids. The germline V gene has CDR1 KGHDR and CDR2 SFDVKD. CDR3 sequence reads: CATSPPGDNYGYTF.

The chain combines TRBV3-1 with TRBJ2-3; no DNA is available, so the TRBD2 call from TCRdb remains unchecked. Germline V gene sequence: CDR1 LGHDT, CDR2 YNNKEL (reference sequence). The length of the CDR3 is 17 residues. CDR3 loop: CASSLAGGPSSTDTQYF.

V gene TRBV7-3 combines with J gene TRBJ2-7; TCRdb's D call, TRBD2, is unchecked because there is no DNA. This CDR3 has 15 amino acids. Germline values: CDR1 SGHTA, CDR2 FQGTGA. This chain's CDR3 is CASSLSPGLTYEQYF.

Frequency places this clonotype as medium-sized. The V gene is TRBV12-3 or TRBV12-4, the J gene TRBJ1-1; lacking DNA, the TRBD1 call made by TCRdb goes unchecked. This CDR3 is 15 amino acids long. CDR3 amino acids: CASSPGGGRVTEAFF.

This sequence joins TRBV3-1 and TRBJ1-2. The length of the CDR3 is 12 residues. Germline V gene sequence: CDR1 LGHDT, CDR2 YNNKEL (reference sequence). CDR3 in amino acids: CASSQGLSGYTF.

The CDR3 protein is CSARDRGLLAFF. The rearrangement links TRBV20-1 to TRBJ1-1; TCRdb's assignment of TRBD1 cannot be checked, as there is no DNA. The CDR3 loop spans 12 amino acids. Germline V gene data show CDR1 as DFQATT and CDR2 as SNEGSKA (reference sequence).

The chain joins TRBV5-1 to TRBJ1-1; checking the TCRdb D call of TRBD1 is not possible without DNA. Germline CDR1 and CDR2: SGHRS and YFSETQ. This CDR3 comprises 15 residues. CDR3 in amino acids: CASSLALPGVNEAFF.

The genes are TRBV27 and TRBJ2-1. The germline gives CDR1 MNHEY, CDR2 SMNVEV (reference sequence). This CDR3 comprises 11 residues. CDR3 in amino acids: CASSTQVEQFF.

This chain connects TRBV20-1 to TRBJ2-2; TCRdb's D call of TRBD1 is untestable without DNA. The CDR3 runs 15 residues. Germline V gene data show CDR1 as DFQATT and CDR2 as SNEGSKA (reference sequence). The CDR3 loop reads CSASAVTGGFGELFF.

Considering frequency, this clonotype is medium-sized. The chain links TRBV4-1 to TRBJ1-4. The germline CDR1 and CDR2 sequences are MGHRA and YSYEKL. The CDR3 runs 17 residues. The CDR3 region is CASSQAAVMEVNEKLFF.

J is TRBJ1-1 and V is TRBV28. This CDR3 spans 14 amino acids. From germline, CDR1 is MDHEN and CDR2 SYDVKM. The CDR3 spells CASTSPQRTTEAFF.

This clonotype is identified as medium-sized from frequency. This chain joins TRBV25-1 and TRBJ2-5; TCRdb gives TRBD1 as the D gene, but with no DNA this cannot be confirmed. Germline lookup yields CDR1 MGHDK and CDR2 SYGVNS. This CDR3 spans 15 amino acids. The chain's CDR3 is CASSAPDSFQETQYF. Using reference TRBV25-1 and TRBJ2-5 for the parts outside the CDR3, the full variable domain is EADIYQTPRYLVIGTGKKITLECSQTMGHDKMYWYQQDPGMELHLIHYSYGVNSTEKGDLSSESTVSRIRTEHFPLTLESARPSHTSQYLCASSAPDSFQETQYFGPGTRLLVL.

By frequency, this clonotype registers medium-sized. J is TRBJ2-1 and V is TRBV27; TCRdb picks TRBD2, but there is no DNA to check that call. The CDR3 spans 15 residues. Germline CDR1 MNHEY, CDR2 SMNVEV (reference sequence). This CDR3 reads CASASTSGRGGEQFF.

This clonotype ranks as medium-sized in terms of frequency. The chain has TRBV20-1 and TRBJ1-1. This CDR3 has 16 residues. Germline-derived CDR1 and CDR2 are DFQATT and SNEGSKA (reference sequence). This CDR3 reads CSAPRVPLLEDTEAFF.

This clonotype shows up as medium-sized by frequency. The CDR3 spells CASSKSPRFRRGADQPQHF. The gene calls are TRBV21-1 and TRBJ1-5; TCRdb gives TRBD1 as the D gene, but with no DNA this cannot be confirmed. TRBV21-1 is annotated as a pseudogene. CDR3 length: 19 residues.

The rearrangement uses TRBV5-1 and TRBJ1-2; without DNA, the TCRdb call of TRBD1 cannot be checked. The V gene's germline CDR1 is SGHRS and CDR2 YFSETQ. This CDR3 comprises 15 residues. The CDR3 sequence: CASSYRALDNYGYTF.

Measured by frequency, this clonotype is medium-sized (0.01 to 0.1%). This chain links TRBV9 with TRBJ2-3; the TCRdb D gene call, TRBD2, has no DNA to confirm it. Germline V gives CDR1 SGDLS, CDR2 YYNGEE. The CDR3 totals 15 residues. CDR3 sequence reads: CASSVERGSTDTQYF. The full variable domain, completed using reference TRBV9 and TRBJ2-3, is DSGVTQTPKHLITATGQRVTLRCSPRSGDLSVYWYQQSLDQGLQFLIQYYNGEERAKGNILERFSAQQFPDLHSELNLSSLELGDSALYFCASSVERGSTDTQYFGPGTRLTVL.

The gene calls are TRBV7-6 and TRBJ2-1; the TRBD1 assignment by TCRdb is unverifiable without DNA. From germline, CDR1 is SGHVS and CDR2 FNYEAQ. The CDR3 has 15 residues. This chain's CDR3 is CASSLDSLSYNEQFF.

CDR3 in amino acids: CAWTVSETQYF. The genes are TRBV30 and TRBJ2-5. The length of the CDR3 is 11 residues. The germline CDR1 and CDR2 sequences are GTSNPN and SVGIG (reference sequence).

This clonotype is identified as medium-sized from frequency. This chain joins TRBV23-1 and TRBJ2-3; the TCRdb call, TRBD1, lacks DNA for checking. TRBV23-1 is an ORF for which the function is uncertain. This CDR3 comprises 16 residues. The CDR3 loop reads CASSQNSGLDTDTQYF.